This is a list of T cell receptor beta chains from one sample in a study of blood T cell repertoires in COVID-19. Profiling relied on immunoSEQ multiplex PCR, and the TCRdb table lists in-frame clones only, not all of them. The data contain about 210,000 clones, 88% of them singletons. Specimen: peripheral blood. Source of these receptors: a man aged 18 to 35 with active or convalescent COVID-19. The CDR3 runs from the conserved cysteine through the conserved F or W. D genes are given only for firm matches. Size is stated for part of the rows, as once, few or many counts, or as a class when the clone is expanded.

d_gene,len,v_gene,abundance,j_gene,CDR3nt,CDR3aa
.,15,TRBV6-5,.,TRBJ1-4,TGTGCCAGCAGCCTGGGGGGGTCAACTAATGAAAAACTGTTTTTT,CASSLGGSTNEKLFF
TRBD1,16,TRBV19,.,TRBJ1-5,TGTGCCAGTAAGCCCCTAGCAGGGGGCGACAATCAGCCCCAGCATTTT,CASKPLAGGDNQPQHF
TRBD1,14,TRBV5-6,.,TRBJ1-1,TGTGCCAGCAGCTTGCAGGGGGCCAACACTGAAGCTTTCTTT,CASSLQGANTEAFF
TRBD1,19,TRBV24-1,.,TRBJ1-4,TGTGCCACCAGTGATGAGACAGGGGTAGAAGTAGCAACTAATGAAAAACTGTTTTTT,CATSDETGVEVATNEKLFF
.,13,TRBV27,once,TRBJ1-5,TGTGCCAGAAAAGGGGGGGGCCATCAGCCCCAGCATTTT,CARKGGGHQPQHF
.,15,TRBV6-5,.,TRBJ1-5,TGTGCCAGCAGTTACTCGGACAGCCGCAATCAGCCCCAGCATTTT,CASSYSDSRNQPQHF
.,16,TRBV7-9,.,TRBJ2-3,TGTGCCAGCAGCTTAGGTGTCGCCGAGGGCACAGATACGCAGTATTTT,CASSLGVAEGTDTQYF
.,14,TRBV3-1/TRBV3-2,.,TRBJ1-1,TGTGCCAGCGCGAACGACGGGGAGAACACTGAAGCTTTCTTT,CASANDGENTEAFF
.,11,TRBV20-1,.,TRBJ2-7,TGCAGTGCGAAGGACAGTGTCGGACAGTACTTC,CSAKDSVGQYF
TRBD2,18,TRBV25-1,once,TRBJ2-7,TGTGCCAGCAGTGATAGGGGGACTAGCGGGAGGAACTCCTACGAGCAGTACTTC,CASSDRGTSGRNSYEQYF
.,14,TRBV30,.,TRBJ1-2,TGTGCCTGGAGCCGGGACATGGCTAACTATGGCTACACCTTC,CAWSRDMANYGYTF
TRBD2,19,TRBV9,once,TRBJ2-2,TGTGCCAGCAGCGCGGGACTAGCGGGAGCGGGGGGGGTCCTCGGGGAGCTGTTTTTT,CASSAGLAGAGGVLGELFF
TRBD2,13,TRBV15,.,TRBJ2-3,TGTGCCACCGGCGGGAGGGATCCAGATACGCAGTATTTT,CATGGRDPDTQYF
.,15,TRBV28,.,TRBJ2-2,TGTGCCAGCAATGATGGGGGCCGGAACACCGGGGAGCTGTTTTTT,CASNDGGRNTGELFF
TRBD1,19,TRBV19,.,TRBJ1-5,TGTGCCAGTAGACCTACACCGGGACAGGGCACCATTAGCAATCAGCCCCAGCATTTT,CASRPTPGQGTISNQPQHF
.,15,TRBV27,.,TRBJ1-5,TGTGCCAGCAGTTTAAGTCCCCGCGGTAATCAGCCCCAGCATTTT,CASSLSPRGNQPQHF